This TCR beta chain is from a study of identical twins. Unique molecular identifiers were in the cDNA, with template-switch universal primer binding. MiXCR, run by TCRdb on the 5' RACE reads, gives a single entry per CDR3 protein. Of around 230,000 distinct CDR3 sequences in the sample, around a tenth are singletons; the top ten hold around 5.1%. Trimming at V came to 1 base and at J to 3 bases, leaving 5 bases not matched to a gene. Per germline, CDR1 LNHNV and CDR2 YYDKDF (reference sequence). This CDR3 has 16 residues. This clonotype has ten or more counts. The antigen is not known. Overall study results and limits: Abundant beta clonotypes from cord blood had fewer insertions, unlike memory repertoires, which showed none. Surplus twin overlap in beta out-of-frame sequences was less pronounced.

Only healthy Caucasians were enrolled as donors. The gene calls are TRBV15 and TRBJ2-3, with 9 bases fitting TRBD2. The sequence came from a woman between 18 and 29 years old in good health. Sample: memory (CD45RO+) T cells sorted from blood. The CDR3 spells CATSRVRGGLTDTQYF. CDR3 DNA sequence: TGTGCCACCAGCAGAGTGCGGGGGGGCCTGACAGATACGCAGTATTTT.